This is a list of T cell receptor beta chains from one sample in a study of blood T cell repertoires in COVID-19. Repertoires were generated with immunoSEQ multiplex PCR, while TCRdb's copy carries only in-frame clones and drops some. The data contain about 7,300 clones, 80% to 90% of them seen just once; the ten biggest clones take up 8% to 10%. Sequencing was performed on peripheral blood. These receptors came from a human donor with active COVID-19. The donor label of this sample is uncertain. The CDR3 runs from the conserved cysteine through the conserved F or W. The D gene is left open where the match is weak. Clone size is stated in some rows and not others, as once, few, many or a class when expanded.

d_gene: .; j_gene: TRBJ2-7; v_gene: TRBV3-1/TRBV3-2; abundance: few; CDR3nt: TGTGCCAGCAGCCATTTGGGCGGGGTCTACGAGCAGTACTTC; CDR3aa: CASSHLGGVYEQYF
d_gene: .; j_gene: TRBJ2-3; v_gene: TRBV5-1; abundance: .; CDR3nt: TGCGCCAGCAGCCCATCAACAGGCACAGATACGCAGTATTTT; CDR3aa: CASSPSTGTDTQYF
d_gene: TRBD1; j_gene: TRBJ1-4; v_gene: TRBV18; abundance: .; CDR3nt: TGTGCCAGCTCACCGGACCGGGACAGGAATGAAAAACTGTTTTTT; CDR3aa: CASSPDRDRNEKLFF
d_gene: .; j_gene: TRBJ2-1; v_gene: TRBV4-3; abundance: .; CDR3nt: TGCGCCAGCAGCCAAGAGGCCAGACTCTCCTACAATGAGCAGTTCTTC; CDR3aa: CASSQEARLSYNEQFF
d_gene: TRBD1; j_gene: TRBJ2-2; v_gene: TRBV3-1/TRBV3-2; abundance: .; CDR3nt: TGTGCCAGCAGCCAAGAAGGGACAGGGAACACCGGGGAGCTGTTTTTT; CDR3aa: CASSQEGTGNTGELFF
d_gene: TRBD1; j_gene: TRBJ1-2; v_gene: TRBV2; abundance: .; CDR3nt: TGTGCCAGCAGTCTCGACAGGGGGAAGAACTATGGCTACACCTTC; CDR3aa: CASSLDRGKNYGYTF
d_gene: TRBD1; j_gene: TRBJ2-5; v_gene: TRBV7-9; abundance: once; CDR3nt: TGTGCCAGCAGCTCCACGAGGGGGCCCGAGACCCAGTACTTC; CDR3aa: CASSSTRGPETQYF
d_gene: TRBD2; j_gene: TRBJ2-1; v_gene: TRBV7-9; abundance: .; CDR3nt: TGTGCCAGCAGCCGCTTTGGGGGAGGGCCCCACAATGAGCAGTTCTTC; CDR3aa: CASSRFGGGPHNEQFF
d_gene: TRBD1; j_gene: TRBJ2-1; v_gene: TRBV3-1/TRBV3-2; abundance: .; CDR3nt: TGTGCCAGCAGCTACTCATTTGGACAGGGCAATGAGCAGTTCTTC; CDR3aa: CASSYSFGQGNEQFF
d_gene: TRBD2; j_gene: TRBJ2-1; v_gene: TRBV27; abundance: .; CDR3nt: TGTGCCAGCAGTTTAGGACTAGCGGGAGGGTCCTACAATGAGCAGTTCTTC; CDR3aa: CASSLGLAGGSYNEQFF
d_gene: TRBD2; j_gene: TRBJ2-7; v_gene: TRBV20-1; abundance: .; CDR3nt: TGCAGTGCTAGTATCAGTGGGACTAGTGACGAGCAGTACTTC; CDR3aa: CSASISGTSDEQYF
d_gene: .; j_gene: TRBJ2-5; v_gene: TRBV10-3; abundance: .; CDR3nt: TGTGCCATCGGTAGCCTAGGGGTGGAGACCCAGTACTTC; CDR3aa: CAIGSLGVETQYF
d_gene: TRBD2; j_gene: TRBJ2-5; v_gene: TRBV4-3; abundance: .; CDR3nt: TGCGCCAGCAGCCAATCACTAGCGGGGGGGCGGGAGACCCAGTACTTC; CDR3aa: CASSQSLAGGRETQYF
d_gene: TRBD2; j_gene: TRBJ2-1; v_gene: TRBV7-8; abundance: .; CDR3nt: TGTGCCAGCAGCTTAGCCAACGGGAGGGCCTTGGAGCAGTTCTTC; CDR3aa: CASSLANGRALEQFF
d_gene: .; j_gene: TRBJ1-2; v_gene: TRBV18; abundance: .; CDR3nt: TGTGCCAGCTCAATCGACTACTCGTATGGCTACACCTTC; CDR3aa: CASSIDYSYGYTF
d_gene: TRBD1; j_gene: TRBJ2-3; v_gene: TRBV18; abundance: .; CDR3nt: TGTGCCAGCTCACGGACAGGAGCTACAGATACGCAGTATTTT; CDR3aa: CASSRTGATDTQYF
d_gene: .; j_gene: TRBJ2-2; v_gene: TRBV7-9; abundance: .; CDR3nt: TGTGCCAGCAGCTTAGTCTTTCAGGGGACGAACACCGGGGAGCTGTTTTTT; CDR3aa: CASSLVFQGTNTGELFF
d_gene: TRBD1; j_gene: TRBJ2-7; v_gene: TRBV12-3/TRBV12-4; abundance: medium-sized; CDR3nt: TGTGCCAGCAGTCTAGGACAGGGCCACGAGCAGTACTTC; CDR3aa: CASSLGQGHEQYF
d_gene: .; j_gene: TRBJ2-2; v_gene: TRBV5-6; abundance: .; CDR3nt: TGTGCCAGCAGCCCACTGTTCGGAGGGATCAACACCGGGGAGCTGTTTTTT; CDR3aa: CASSPLFGGINTGELFF
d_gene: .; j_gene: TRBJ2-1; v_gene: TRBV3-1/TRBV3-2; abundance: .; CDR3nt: TGTGCCAGCAGCCAAGATCCAGTGGCTAGTGAGCAGTTCTTC; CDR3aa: CASSQDPVASEQFF
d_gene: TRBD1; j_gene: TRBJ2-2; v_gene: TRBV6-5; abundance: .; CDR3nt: TGTGCCAGCAGGGCGACAGGGCCCGGGGAGCTGTTTTTT; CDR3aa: CASRATGPGELFF
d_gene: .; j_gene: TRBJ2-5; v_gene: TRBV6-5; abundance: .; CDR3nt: TGTGCCAGCAGCGGCAGCAGAGGGGAGACCCAGTACTTC; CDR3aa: CASSGSRGETQYF
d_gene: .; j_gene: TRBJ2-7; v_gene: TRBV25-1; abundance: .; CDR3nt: TGTGCCAGCAGGGAGACGGTTTCCTCCTACGAGCAGTACTTC; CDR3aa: CASRETVSSYEQYF